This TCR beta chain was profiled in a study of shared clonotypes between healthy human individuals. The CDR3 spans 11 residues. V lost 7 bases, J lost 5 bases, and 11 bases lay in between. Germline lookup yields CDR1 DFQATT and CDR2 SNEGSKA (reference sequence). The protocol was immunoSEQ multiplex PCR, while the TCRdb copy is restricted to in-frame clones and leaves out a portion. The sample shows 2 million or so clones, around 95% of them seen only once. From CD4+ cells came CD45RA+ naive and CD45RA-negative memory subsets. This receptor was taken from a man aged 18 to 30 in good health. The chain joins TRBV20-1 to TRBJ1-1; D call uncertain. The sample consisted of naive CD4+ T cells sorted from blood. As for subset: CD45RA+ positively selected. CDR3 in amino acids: CSVPKRTEAFF. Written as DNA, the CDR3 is TGCAGTGTCCCGAAGCGAACTGAAGCTTTCTTT.